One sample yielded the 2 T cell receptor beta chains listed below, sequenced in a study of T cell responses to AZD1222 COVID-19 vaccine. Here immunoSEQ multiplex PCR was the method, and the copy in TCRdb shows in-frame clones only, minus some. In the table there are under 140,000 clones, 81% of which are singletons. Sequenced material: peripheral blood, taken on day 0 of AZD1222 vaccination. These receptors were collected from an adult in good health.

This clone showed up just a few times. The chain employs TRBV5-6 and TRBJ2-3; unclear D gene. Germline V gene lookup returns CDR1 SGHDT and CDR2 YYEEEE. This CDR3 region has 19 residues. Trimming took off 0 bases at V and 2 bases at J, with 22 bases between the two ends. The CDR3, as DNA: TGTGCCAGCAGCTTGGGACCCCGAAGGTTTCGGATAGACACAGATACGCAGTATTTT. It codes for CASSLGPRRFRIDTDTQYF. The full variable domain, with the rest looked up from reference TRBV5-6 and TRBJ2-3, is DAGVTQSPTHLIKTRGQQVTLRCSPKSGHDTVSWYQQALGQGPQFIFQYYEEEERQRGNFPDRFSGHQFPNYSSELNVNALLLGDSALYLCASSLGPRRFRIDTDTQYFGPGTRLTVL.

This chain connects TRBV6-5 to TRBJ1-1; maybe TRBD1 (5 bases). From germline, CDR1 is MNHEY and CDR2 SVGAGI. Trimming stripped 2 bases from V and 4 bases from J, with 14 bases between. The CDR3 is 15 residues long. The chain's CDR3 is CASSYPGQPGTEAFF. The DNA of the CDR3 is TGTGCCAGCAGTTACCCGGGGCAGCCGGGCACTGAAGCTTTCTTT.